The 2 T cell receptor beta chains below all came from one sample that was sequenced in a study of blood T cell repertoires in COVID-19. Profiling relied on immunoSEQ multiplex PCR, and the TCRdb table lists in-frame clones only, not all of them. The sample lists fewer than 300,000 clones; about four fifths were seen once. The sample comprised peripheral blood. The receptors shown here come from a woman aged 55-69 years with active or convalescent COVID-19.

This clone was detected once. The chain combines TRBV19 with TRBJ1-2; D ambiguous. Germline CDR1 reads LNHDA; CDR2 reads SQIVND (reference sequence). The CDR3 is 14 amino acids. V lost 4 bases, J lost 7 bases, and 16 bases lay in between. The CDR3 protein is CASSTHAGGAGYTF. The CDR3 DNA sequence: TGTGCCAGTAGTACACATGCGGGCGGTGCTGGCTACACCTTC. Drawing the rest from reference TRBV19 and TRBJ1-2, the complete variable domain is DGGITQSPKYLFRKEGQNVTLSCEQNLNHDAMYWYRQDPGQGLRLIYYSQIVNDFQKGDIAEGYSVSREKKESFPLTVTSAQKNPTAFYLCASSTHAGGAGYTFGSGTRLTVV.

The CDR3 DNA reads TGTGCCAGTAGTCTCGGACAGTCGTCCGGGGAGCTGTTTTTT. As protein: CASSLGQSSGELFF. The chain carries TRBV19 and TRBJ2-2; tentative D call: TRBD1 (6 bases). This CDR3 spans 14 amino acids. Germline V gene sequence: CDR1 LNHDA, CDR2 SQIVND (reference sequence). The V and J ends lost 5 bases and 6 bases respectively, with 13 bases between them. Looking up the rest from reference TRBV19 and TRBJ2-2 gives the full variable domain: DGGITQSPKYLFRKEGQNVTLSCEQNLNHDAMYWYRQDPGQGLRLIYYSQIVNDFQKGDIAEGYSVSREKKESFPLTVTSAQKNPTAFYLCASSLGQSSGELFFGEGSRLTVL.